The present entry profiles one TCR beta chain with its context. Between the trimmed V and J ends, which lost 5 bases and 0 bases, there was a span of 14 bases. Per germline, CDR1 PRHDT and CDR2 FYEKMQ (reference sequence). The CDR3 totals 15 residues. These data originate in a study of T cells in Graves' hyperthyroidism and ophthalmopathy. There were TCR beta CDR3 regions amplified from RNA transcripts. Researchers ran a first-round RT-PCR on the TCR CDR3 using the HTBI primer set. TCRdb re-derived calls from the multiplex PCR reads in MiXCR, one entry per CDR3 protein. Seen here are some 510,000 distinct CDR3 sequences, 20% observed once, and the top ten hold about a quarter.

The TCR originated in a man in his late teens or twenties with Graves' hyperthyroidism. Sequencing used blood. This sequence joins TRBV13 and TRBJ2-7, with a weak D call TRBD2 (6 bases). DNA for the CDR3: TGTGCCAGCAGCAGCCTCTCTAGCGCCTCCTACGAGCAGTACTTC. Amino acid sequence: CASSSLSSASYEQYF.